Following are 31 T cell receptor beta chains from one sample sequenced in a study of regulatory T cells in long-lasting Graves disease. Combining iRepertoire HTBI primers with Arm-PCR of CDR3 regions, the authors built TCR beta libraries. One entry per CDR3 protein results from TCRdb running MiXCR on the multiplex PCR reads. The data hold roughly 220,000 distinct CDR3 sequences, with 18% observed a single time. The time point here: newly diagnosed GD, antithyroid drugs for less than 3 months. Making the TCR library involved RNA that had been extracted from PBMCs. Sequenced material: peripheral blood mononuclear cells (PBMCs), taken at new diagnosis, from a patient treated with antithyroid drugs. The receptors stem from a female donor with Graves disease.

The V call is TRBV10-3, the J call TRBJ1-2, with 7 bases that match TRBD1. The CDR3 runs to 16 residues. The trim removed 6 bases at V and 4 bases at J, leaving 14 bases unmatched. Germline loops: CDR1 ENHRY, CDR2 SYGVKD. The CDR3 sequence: CAISLNPADRAYGYTF. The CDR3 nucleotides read TGTGCCATCAGCCTAAACCCAGCCGACAGGGCCTATGGCTACACCTTC.

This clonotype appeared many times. The CDR3 DNA follows: TGCAGCGTTGCTAAGGGGGGGGGCACTGAAGCTTTCTTT. It codes for CSVAKGGGTEAFF. The rearrangement links TRBV29-1 to TRBJ1-1, with TRBD1 as a possible D gene (6 bases). This CDR3 has 13 amino acids. Trimming cost V 4 bases and J 4 bases, with 13 bases left between them. The germline gives CDR1 SQVTM, CDR2 ANQGSEA.

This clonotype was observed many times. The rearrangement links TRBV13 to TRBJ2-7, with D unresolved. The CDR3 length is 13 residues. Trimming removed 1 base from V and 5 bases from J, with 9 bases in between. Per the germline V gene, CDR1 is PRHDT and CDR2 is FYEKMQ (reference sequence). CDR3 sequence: CASSLASIHEQYF. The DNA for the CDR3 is TGTGCCAGCAGCTTAGCTAGTATCCACGAGCAGTACTTC.

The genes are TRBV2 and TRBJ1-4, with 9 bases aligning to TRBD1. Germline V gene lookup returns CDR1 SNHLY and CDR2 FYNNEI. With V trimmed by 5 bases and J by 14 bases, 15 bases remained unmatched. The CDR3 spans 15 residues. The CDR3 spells CASSPPTGTGYRLFF. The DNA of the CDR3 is TGTGCCAGCAGTCCCCCTACCGGGACAGGGTATCGGCTGTTTTTT.

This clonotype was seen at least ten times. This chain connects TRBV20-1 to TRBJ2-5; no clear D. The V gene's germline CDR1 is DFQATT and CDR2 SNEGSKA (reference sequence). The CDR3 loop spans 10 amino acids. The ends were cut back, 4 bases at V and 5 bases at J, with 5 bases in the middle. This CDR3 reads CSAMRETQYF. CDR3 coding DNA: TGCAGTGCTATGCGTGAGACCCAGTACTTC.

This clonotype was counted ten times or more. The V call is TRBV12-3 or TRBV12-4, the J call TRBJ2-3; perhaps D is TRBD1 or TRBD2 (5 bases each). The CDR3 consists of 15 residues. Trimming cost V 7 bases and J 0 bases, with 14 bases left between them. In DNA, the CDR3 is TGTGCCAGCACCCTAGAGGGGCGGAGCACAGATACGCAGTATTTT. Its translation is CASTLEGRSTDTQYF.

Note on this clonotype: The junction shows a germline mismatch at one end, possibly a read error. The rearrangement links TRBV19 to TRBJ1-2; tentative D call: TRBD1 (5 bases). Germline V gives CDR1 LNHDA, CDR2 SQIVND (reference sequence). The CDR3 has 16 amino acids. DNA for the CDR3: TGTGCCAGTAGTATGGCTGAGTCCAGGGTATCCTATGGCCACACCTTC. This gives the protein CASSMAESRVSYGHTF.

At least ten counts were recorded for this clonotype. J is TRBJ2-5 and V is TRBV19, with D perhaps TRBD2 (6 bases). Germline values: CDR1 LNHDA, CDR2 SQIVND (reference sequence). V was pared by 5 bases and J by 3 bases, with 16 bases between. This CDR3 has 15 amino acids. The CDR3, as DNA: TGTGCCAGTAGTGACGACCCGGGACTGGAAGAGACCCAGTACTTC. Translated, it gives CASSDDPGLEETQYF.

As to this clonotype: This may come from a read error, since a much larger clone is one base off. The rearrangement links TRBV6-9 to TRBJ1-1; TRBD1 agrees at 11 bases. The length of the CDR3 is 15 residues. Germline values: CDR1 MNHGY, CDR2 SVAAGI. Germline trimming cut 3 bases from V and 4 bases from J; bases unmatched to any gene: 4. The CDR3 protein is CASSYGTGGSTEAFF. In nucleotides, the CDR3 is TGTGCCAGCAGTTACGGGACAGGGGGAAGCACTGAAGCTTTCTTT.

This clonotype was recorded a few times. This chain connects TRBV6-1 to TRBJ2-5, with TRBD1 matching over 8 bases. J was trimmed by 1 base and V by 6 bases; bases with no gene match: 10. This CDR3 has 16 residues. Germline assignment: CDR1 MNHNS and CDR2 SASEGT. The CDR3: CASSHLDRDPQETQYF. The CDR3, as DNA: TGTGCCAGCAGCCACTTGGACAGGGATCCCCAAGAGACCCAGTACTTC.

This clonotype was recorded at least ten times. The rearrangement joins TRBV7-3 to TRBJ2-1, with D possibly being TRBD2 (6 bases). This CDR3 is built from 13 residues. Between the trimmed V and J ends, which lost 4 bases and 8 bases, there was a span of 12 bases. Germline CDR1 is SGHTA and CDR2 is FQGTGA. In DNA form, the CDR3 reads TGTGCCAGCAGCTCGGGACTGCTAGATGAGCAGTTCTTC. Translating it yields CASSSGLLDEQFF.

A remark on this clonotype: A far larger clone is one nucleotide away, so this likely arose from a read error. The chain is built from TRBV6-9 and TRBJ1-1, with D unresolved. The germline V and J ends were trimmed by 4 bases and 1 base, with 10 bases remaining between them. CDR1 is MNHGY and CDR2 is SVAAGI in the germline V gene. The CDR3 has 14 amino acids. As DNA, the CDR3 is TGTGCCAGCAGTTCACGTCCCTCGAACACTGAAGCTTTCTTT. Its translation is CASSSRPSNTEAFF.

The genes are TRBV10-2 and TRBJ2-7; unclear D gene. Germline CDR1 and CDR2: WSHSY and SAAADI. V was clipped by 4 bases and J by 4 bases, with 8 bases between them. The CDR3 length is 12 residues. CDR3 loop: CASSGLPYEQYF. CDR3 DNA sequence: TGCGCCAGCAGTGGGCTTCCGTACGAGCAGTACTTC.

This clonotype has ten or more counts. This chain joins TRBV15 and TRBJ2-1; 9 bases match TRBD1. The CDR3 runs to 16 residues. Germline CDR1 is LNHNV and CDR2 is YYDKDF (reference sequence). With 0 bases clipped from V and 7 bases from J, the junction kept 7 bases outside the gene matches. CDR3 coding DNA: TGTGCCACCAGCAGAGATCCGGGACAGGGTTCAAATGAGCAGTTCTTC. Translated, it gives CATSRDPGQGSNEQFF.

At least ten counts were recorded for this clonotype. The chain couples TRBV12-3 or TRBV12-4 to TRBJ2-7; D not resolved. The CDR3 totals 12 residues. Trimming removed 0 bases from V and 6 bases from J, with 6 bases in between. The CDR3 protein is CASSLASGEQYF. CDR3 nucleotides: TGTGCCAGCAGTTTAGCGAGTGGCGAGCAGTACTTC.

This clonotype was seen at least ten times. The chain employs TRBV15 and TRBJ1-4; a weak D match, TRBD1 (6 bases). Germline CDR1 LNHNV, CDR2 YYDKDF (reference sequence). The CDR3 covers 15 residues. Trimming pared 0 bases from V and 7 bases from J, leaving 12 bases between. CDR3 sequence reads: CATSREGGAGEKLFF. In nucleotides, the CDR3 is TGTGCCACCAGCAGAGAGGGGGGGGCAGGTGAAAAACTGTTTTTT.

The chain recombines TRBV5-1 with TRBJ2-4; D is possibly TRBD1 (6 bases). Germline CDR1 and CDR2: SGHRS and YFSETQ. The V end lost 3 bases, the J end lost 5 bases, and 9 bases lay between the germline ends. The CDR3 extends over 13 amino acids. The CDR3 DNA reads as TGCGCCAGCAGCTCCCGGACAGAAAACATTCAGTACTTC. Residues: CASSSRTENIQYF.

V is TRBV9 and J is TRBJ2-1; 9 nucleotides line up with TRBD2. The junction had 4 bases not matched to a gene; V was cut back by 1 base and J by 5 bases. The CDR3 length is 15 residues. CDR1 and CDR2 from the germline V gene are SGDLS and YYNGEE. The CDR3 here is CASSVRPSGNNEQFF. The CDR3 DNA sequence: TGTGCCAGCAGCGTAAGGCCTAGCGGGAACAATGAGCAGTTCTTC.

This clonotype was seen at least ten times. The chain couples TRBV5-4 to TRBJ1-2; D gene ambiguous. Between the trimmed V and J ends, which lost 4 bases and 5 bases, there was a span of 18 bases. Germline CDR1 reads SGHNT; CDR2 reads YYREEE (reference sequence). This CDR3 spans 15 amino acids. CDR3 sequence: CASSPSNALSYGYTF. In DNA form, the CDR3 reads TGTGCCAGCAGCCCAAGCAATGCGCTTTCATATGGCTACACCTTC. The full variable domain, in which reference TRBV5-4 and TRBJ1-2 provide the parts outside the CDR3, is ETGVTQSPTHLIKTRGQQVTLRCSSQSGHNTVSWYQQALGQGPQFIFQYYREEENGRGNFPPRFSGLQFPNYSSELNVNALELDDSALYLCASSPSNALSYGYTFGSGTRLTVV.

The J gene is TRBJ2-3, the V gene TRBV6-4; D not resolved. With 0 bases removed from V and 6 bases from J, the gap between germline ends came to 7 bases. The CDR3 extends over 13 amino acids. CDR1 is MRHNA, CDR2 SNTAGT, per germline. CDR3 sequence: CASSDSIRDTQYF. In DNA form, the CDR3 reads TGTGCCAGCAGTGACTCGATTAGGGATACGCAGTATTTT.

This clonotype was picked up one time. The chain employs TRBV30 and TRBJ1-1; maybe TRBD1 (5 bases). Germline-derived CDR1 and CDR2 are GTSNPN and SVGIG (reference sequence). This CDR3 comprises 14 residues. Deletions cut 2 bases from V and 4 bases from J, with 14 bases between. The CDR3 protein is CAWSSLDMGTEAFF. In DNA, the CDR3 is TGTGCCTGGAGTTCATTGGACATGGGCACTGAAGCTTTCTTT.

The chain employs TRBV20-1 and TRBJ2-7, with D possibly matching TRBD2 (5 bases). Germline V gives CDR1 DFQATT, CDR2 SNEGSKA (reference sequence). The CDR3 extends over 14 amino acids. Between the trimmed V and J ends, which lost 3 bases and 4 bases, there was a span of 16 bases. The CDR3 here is CSASRTERRYEQYF. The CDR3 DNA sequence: TGCAGTGCTAGTCGCACGGAGCGGCGGTACGAGCAGTACTTC.

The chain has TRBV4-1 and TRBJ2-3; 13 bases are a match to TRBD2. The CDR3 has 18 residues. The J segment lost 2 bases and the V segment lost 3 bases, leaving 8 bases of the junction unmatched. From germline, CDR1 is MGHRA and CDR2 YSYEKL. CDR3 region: CASSHPGLAGAYTDTQYF. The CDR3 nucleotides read TGCGCCAGCAGCCACCCCGGACTAGCGGGGGCCTACACAGATACGCAGTATTTT.

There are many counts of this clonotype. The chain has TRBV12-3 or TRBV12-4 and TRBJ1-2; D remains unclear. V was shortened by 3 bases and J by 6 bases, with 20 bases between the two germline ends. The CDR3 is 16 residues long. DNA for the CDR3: TGTGCCAGCAGTTTGGGAAGTCGGTGGTTTGCTGATGGCTACACCTTC. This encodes CASSLGSRWFADGYTF.

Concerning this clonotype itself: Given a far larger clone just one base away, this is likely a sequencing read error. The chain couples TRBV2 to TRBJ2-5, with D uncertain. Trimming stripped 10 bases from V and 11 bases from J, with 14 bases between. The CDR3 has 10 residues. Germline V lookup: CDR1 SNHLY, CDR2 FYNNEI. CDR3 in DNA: TGTGCCACCGCGAGAGGTGAGCAGTACTTC. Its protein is CATARGEQYF.

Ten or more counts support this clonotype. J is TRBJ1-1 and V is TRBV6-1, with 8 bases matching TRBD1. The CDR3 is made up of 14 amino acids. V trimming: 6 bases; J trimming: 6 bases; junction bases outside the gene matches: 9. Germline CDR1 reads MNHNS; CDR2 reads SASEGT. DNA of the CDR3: TGTGCCAGCAGCACCGGACAGGGATTCGCTGAAGCTTTCTTT. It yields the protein CASSTGQGFAEAFF.

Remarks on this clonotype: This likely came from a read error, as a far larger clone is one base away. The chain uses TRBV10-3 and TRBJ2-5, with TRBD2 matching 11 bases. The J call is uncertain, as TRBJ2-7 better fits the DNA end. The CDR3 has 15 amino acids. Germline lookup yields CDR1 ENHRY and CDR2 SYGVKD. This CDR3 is CAISPGTSGFYEQYF. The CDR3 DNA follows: TGTGCCATCAGTCCCGGGACTAGCGGATTTTACGAGCAGTACTTC.

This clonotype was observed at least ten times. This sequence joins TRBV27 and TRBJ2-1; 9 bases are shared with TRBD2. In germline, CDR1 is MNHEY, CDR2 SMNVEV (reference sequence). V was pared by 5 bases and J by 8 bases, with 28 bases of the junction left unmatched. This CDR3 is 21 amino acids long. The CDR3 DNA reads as TGTGCCAGCAGTCTCACCCAAATAAGCCTTTGGCGGGAGGGCCTAGTCGATGAGCAGTTCTTC. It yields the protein CASSLTQISLWREGLVDEQFF.

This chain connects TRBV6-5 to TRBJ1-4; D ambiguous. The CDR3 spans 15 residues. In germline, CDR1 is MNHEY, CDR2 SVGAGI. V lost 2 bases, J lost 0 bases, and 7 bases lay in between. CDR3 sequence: CASSYETATNEKLFF. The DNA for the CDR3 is TGTGCCAGCAGTTACGAGACGGCAACTAATGAAAAACTGTTTTTT.

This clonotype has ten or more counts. The CDR3 here is CSVEGLSGRSDETQYF. In DNA form, the CDR3 reads TGCAGCGTTGAGGGTCTTAGCGGGAGATCGGATGAGACCCAGTACTTC. The V call is TRBV29-1, the J call TRBJ2-5; 9 nucleotides match TRBD2. With V trimmed by 3 bases and J by 5 bases, 13 bases remained unmatched. The CDR3 sequence is 16 residues long. Germline assignment: CDR1 SQVTM and CDR2 ANQGSEA.

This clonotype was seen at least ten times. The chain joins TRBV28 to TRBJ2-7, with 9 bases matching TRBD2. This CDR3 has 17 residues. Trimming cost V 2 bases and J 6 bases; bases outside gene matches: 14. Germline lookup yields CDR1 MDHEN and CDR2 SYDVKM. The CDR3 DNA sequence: TGTGCCAGCAGTTTAACTGCGGGAGGGCCGCAGGATCGCGAGCAGTACTTC. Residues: CASSLTAGGPQDREQYF.